The sequence of this TCR beta chain was determined in a study of T cells in Graves' hyperthyroidism and ophthalmopathy. From RNA transcripts, TCR beta CDR3 regions were amplified. Using the HTBI primer set, a first-round RT-PCR was run on the TCR CDR3. A single record per CDR3 protein comes from TCRdb applying MiXCR to the multiplex PCR reads. Among roughly 700,000 distinct CDR3 sequences, around a sixth were seen once, and the ten largest hold 15%. The CDR3 has 17 amino acids. The trim removed 0 bases at V and 6 bases at J, leaving 10 bases unmatched. Germline CDR1 reads KGHDR; CDR2 reads SFDVKD. The sequenced material came from blood. The chain has TRBV24-1 and TRBJ2-1; 7 bases match TRBD2. The clonotype comes from a man aged 50 to 60 with Graves' hyperthyroidism. The CDR3 DNA sequence: TGTGCCACCAGTGATTTGCCTACTGGCGCGGGAGCCAATGAGCAGTTCTTC. Translating it yields CATSDLPTGAGANEQFF.